Below, 9 T cell receptor beta chains from the same sample are listed, as sequenced in a study of T cell responses to AZD1222 COVID-19 vaccine. Measured with immunoSEQ multiplex PCR; TCRdb has only the in-frame clones, and not every one. The table shows roughly 150,000 clones, with about 90% occurring only once. Sample: peripheral blood, taken 28 days after the second AZD1222 dose. The receptor set was obtained from an adult who received the AZD1222 COVID-19 vaccine.

The V gene is TRBV6-5, the J gene TRBJ1-5, with a tentative D call TRBD1 (5 bases). Trimming cost V 2 bases and J 6 bases, with 8 bases left between them. Germline CDR1 MNHEY, CDR2 SVGAGI. This CDR3 is 13 amino acids long. CDR3 nucleotide sequence: TGTGCCAGCAGTTACATGGGGGGTCAGCCCCAGCATTTT. Encoded protein: CASSYMGGQPQHF.

This chain joins TRBV21-1 and TRBJ1-5. TRBV21-1 is termed a pseudogene. The CDR3 runs to 17 residues. Here the CDR3 reads CASSKRASLPSNQPQHF. The CDR3 DNA reads TGTGCCAGCAGCAAAAGGGCGTCTCTTCCTAGCAATCAGCCCCAGCATTTT.

The rearrangement links TRBV4-3 to TRBJ1-4, with 7 bases identical to TRBD1. CDR3 length: 17 residues. Germline CDR1 LGHNA, CDR2 YSLEER. J was trimmed by 1 base and V by 4 bases; bases with no gene match: 9. The CDR3, as DNA: TGCGCCAGCAGCCGAGGGACAGCGGATCTAACTAATGAAAAACTGTTTTTT. Protein product: CASSRGTADLTNEKLFF.

This rearrangement joins TRBV7-2 to TRBJ1-5; 7 positions match TRBD1. From germline, CDR1 is SGHTA and CDR2 FQGNSA. The CDR3 contains 16 residues. Losses at the gene ends were 4 bases for V and 4 bases for J; bases not matched to a gene: 10. CDR3: CASSSPGQGENQPQHF. The DNA of the CDR3 is TGTGCCAGCAGCTCACCCGGGCAGGGGGAAAATCAGCCCCAGCATTTT. Full variable domain (outside the CDR3, taken from reference TRBV7-2 and TRBJ1-5): GAGVSQSPSNKVTEKGKDVELRCDPISGHTALYWYRQSLGQGLEFLIYFQGNSAPDKSGLPSDRFSAERTGGSVSTLTIQRTQQEDSAVYLCASSSPGQGENQPQHFGDGTRLSIL.

The chain is built from TRBV3-1 (or the pseudogene TRBV3-2) and TRBJ1-2, with 9 positions matching TRBD1. Germline V lookup: CDR1 LGHDT, CDR2 YNNKEL (reference sequence). The CDR3 extends over 15 amino acids. With 2 bases clipped from V and 2 bases from J, the junction kept 3 bases outside the gene matches. The CDR3 spells CASSQWTGVNYGYTF. Here the CDR3 DNA reads TGTGCCAGCAGCCAATGGACAGGGGTCAACTATGGCTACACCTTC.

The chain has TRBV7-2 and TRBJ2-7; 8 nucleotides align to TRBD2. CDR1 is SGHTA and CDR2 is FQGNSA in the germline V gene. This CDR3 comprises 13 residues. The V and J ends lost 3 bases and 2 bases, in that order; junction bases with no gene match: 0. The CDR3 loop is CASSLREAYEQYF. The CDR3 nucleotides are TGTGCCAGCAGCTTGCGGGAGGCCTACGAGCAGTACTTC.

The chain couples TRBV19 to TRBJ1-5, with 7 bases aligning to TRBD1. Germline V gene data show CDR1 as LNHDA and CDR2 as SQIVND (reference sequence). The CDR3 is 18 residues long. V shed 1 base, J shed 5 bases, and the junction held 14 bases outside the gene matches. The DNA of the CDR3 is TGTGCCAGTAGTATAGGATTTAACAGGGGCGGATTTGATCAGCCCCAGCATTTT. This codes for CASSIGFNRGGFDQPQHF. Drawing the rest from reference TRBV19 and TRBJ1-5, the complete variable domain is DGGITQSPKYLFRKEGQNVTLSCEQNLNHDAMYWYRQDPGQGLRLIYYSQIVNDFQKGDIAEGYSVSREKKESFPLTVTSAQKNPTAFYLCASSIGFNRGGFDQPQHFGDGTRLSIL.

This chain joins TRBV9 and TRBJ2-2; TRBD1 matches at 7 bases. The CDR3 length is 15 residues. Unmatched junction bases numbered 4, after V lost 0 bases and J lost 5 bases. CDR1 is SGDLS and CDR2 is YYNGEE in the germline V gene. In DNA, the CDR3 is TGTGCCAGCAGCGTAGAAGACAGGGCGACCGGGGAGCTGTTTTTT. Translated: CASSVEDRATGELFF.

The chain is built from TRBV5-4 and TRBJ1-2; 7 bases fit TRBD1. V lost 4 bases and J lost 4; bases outside the gene matches: 10. This CDR3 has 15 amino acids. From germline, CDR1 is SGHNT and CDR2 YYREEE (reference sequence). CDR3 nucleotide sequence: TGTGCCAGCAGCGGGGGGGACAGACATCTCTATGGCTACACCTTC. As protein: CASSGGDRHLYGYTF.